These 10 T cell receptor beta chains share one sample of origin, sequenced in a study of T cell repertoires in aging, cancer and after chemotherapy. Amplification of TCR beta used genomic DNA extracted from peripheral blood. A mixed TRB-A/B primer pool amplified rearranged TRB by multiplex touch-down PCR. TCRdb ran MiXCR on the multiplex PCR reads and lists one entry per CDR3 protein. Of fewer than 6,000 distinct CDR3 sequences listed, around a third are singletons. What was sequenced was blood. Every receptor here comes from a human donor with a blood cancer.

The chain links TRBV12-3 or TRBV12-4 to TRBJ1-5; D remains unclear. This CDR3 is 14 amino acids long. The V end was cut by 2 bases, the J end by 1 base, with 6 bases between. Here the CDR3 DNA reads TGTGCCAGCAGTTTACTGAAGAGCAATCAGCCCCAGCATTTT. It is translated as CASSLLKSNQPQHF.

This clonotype was counted a single time. The rearrangement joins TRBV5-4 to TRBJ1-5; TRBD1 aligns across 10 bases. This CDR3 spans 15 amino acids. V gave up 4 bases and J gave up 6 bases; unmatched junction bases: 7. From germline, CDR1 is SGHNT and CDR2 YYREEE (reference sequence). The CDR3, as DNA: TGTGCCAGCAGCCCGACAGGGGGCGCAGGTCAGCCCCAGCATTTT. This gives the protein CASSPTGGAGQPQHF.

As to this clonotype: The junction departs from the called germline gene at one end, perhaps through a read error. This chain joins TRBV5-5 and TRBJ2-2; TRBD1 matches 10 bases. The CDR3 consists of 16 residues. Germline V CDR1 and CDR2: SGHKS, YYEKEE (reference sequence). CDR3 bases: TGCGCCAGCCATACCGGGACAGGGGCTCGGACCGGGGAGCTGTTTTTT. As protein: CASHTGTGARTGELFF.

This clonotype rates as medium-sized. This rearrangement joins TRBV19 to TRBJ2-3; D not resolved. The ends were cut back, 3 bases at V and 8 bases at J, with 9 bases in the middle. The CDR3 is made up of 12 amino acids. CDR1 and CDR2 from the germline V gene are LNHDA and SQIVND (reference sequence). CDR3 DNA sequence: TGTGCCAGTAGTATCTCCACCTCTACGCAGTATTTT. It is translated as CASSISTSTQYF.

This rearrangement joins TRBV6-1 to TRBJ2-1; TRBD2 aligns across 7 bases. CDR3 length: 14 amino acids. CDR1 is MNHNS and CDR2 is SASEGT in the germline V gene. Trimming took 2 bases from V and 8 from J; bases not matched to a gene: 6. CDR3 residues: CASSELADTDEQFF. The CDR3 nucleotides are TGTGCCAGCAGTGAACTAGCGGACACCGATGAGCAGTTCTTC.

This clonotype was counted only a few times. The rearrangement uses TRBV19 and TRBJ1-1, with D unclear. V lost 5 bases, J lost 1 base, and 11 bases lay in between. The germline CDR1 and CDR2 sequences are LNHDA and SQIVND (reference sequence). The CDR3 runs to 14 residues. CDR3 amino acids: CASSPMTSNTEAFF. As DNA, the CDR3 is TGTGCCAGTAGTCCCATGACATCGAACACTGAAGCTTTCTTT.

The chain combines TRBV6-4 with TRBJ2-6; 9 bases fit TRBD1. J lost 0 bases, V lost 2 bases, and 2 bases had no gene match. CDR3 size: 17 residues. From germline, CDR1 is MRHNA and CDR2 SNTAGT. The CDR3, as DNA: TGTGCCAGCAGTGACGGGACAGGGTTCTCTGGGGCCAACGTCCTGACTTTC. Translated, it gives CASSDGTGFSGANVLTF.

The chain employs TRBV20-1 and TRBJ2-1; a weak D match, TRBD1 (5 bases). Trimming cost V 5 bases and J 10 bases, with 9 bases left between them. The length of the CDR3 is 10 residues. Germline lookup yields CDR1 DFQATT and CDR2 SNEGSKA (reference sequence). CDR3 nucleotides: TGCAGTGCTTCTGGGGCAGAGCAGTTCTTC. Amino acid sequence: CSASGAEQFF.

This clonotype appeared a few times. The chain couples TRBV5-6 to TRBJ2-7, with no clear D. The germline V gene has CDR1 SGHDT and CDR2 YYEEEE. CDR3 size: 15 residues. V shed 4 bases and J shed 4 bases, with 18 bases lying between them. The CDR3 loop reads CASSQDFGDMYEQYF. The CDR3 coding sequence is TGTGCCAGCAGCCAAGATTTCGGCGACATGTACGAGCAGTACTTC. Combining the CDR3 with reference TRBV5-6 and TRBJ2-7 gives the whole variable domain DAGVTQSPTHLIKTRGQQVTLRCSPKSGHDTVSWYQQALGQGPQFIFQYYEEEERQRGNFPDRFSGHQFPNYSSELNVNALLLGDSALYLCASSQDFGDMYEQYFGPGTRLTVT.

The chain couples TRBV12-3 or TRBV12-4 to TRBJ1-5, with D unclear. With 2 bases removed from V and 0 bases from J, the gap between germline ends came to 23 bases. The CDR3 totals 20 residues. CDR3 protein: CASSLNLAEPGYYSNQPQHF. The CDR3 region has the DNA TGTGCCAGCAGTTTAAATTTGGCTGAACCGGGATATTATAGCAATCAGCCCCAGCATTTT.